This record looks at one T cell receptor beta chain sequence and its context. Its antigen remains unknown. This sample was taken from a study of cytomegalovirus exposure and HLA in healthy donors. Findings and limits, study-wide: A later analysis linked fewer than 20,000 TCR beta sequences to HLA alleles at 0.05 false discovery rate.

Germline lookup yields CDR1 MGHRA and CDR2 YSYEKL. The J segment lost 0 bases and the V segment lost 4 bases, leaving 3 bases of the junction unmatched. This CDR3 has 15 residues. PCR involved 60 Vbeta and 13 Jbeta primers. The table came from immunoSEQ multiplex PCR; TCRdb's copy has only in-frame clones and leaves some out. The top ten hold roughly 1.9% of the sample, which has approximately 180,000 clones, approximately 70% seen once. The V call is TRBV4-1, the J call TRBJ2-3, with 8 bases aligning to TRBD2. Sequencing was carried out using PBMCs. The clonotype comes from a woman aged 25 to 45 in good health and CMV-seronegative. The CDR3 spells CASSPGGGSTDTQYF. The CDR3 nucleotides read TGCGCCAGCAGCCCCGGGGGGGGAAGCACAGATACGCAGTATTTT.